The next 32 T cell receptor beta chains were all read from a single sample in a study of T cells in tuberculosis. Assay used: immunoSEQ multiplex PCR; TCRdb lists only in-frame clones, some missing. The table records 45,000 or so clones, about 96% of them present only once. Sequences were obtained from PBMCs. The source of these receptors is a donor between 10 and 35 years old with latent tuberculosis or without tuberculosis infection.

This clone was recorded only once. The V gene is TRBV29-1, the J gene TRBJ1-1, with TRBD1 as a possible D gene (5 bases). The germline V and J ends were trimmed by 7 bases and 2 bases, with 11 bases remaining between them. The CDR3 length is 12 residues. Germline-derived CDR1 and CDR2 are SQVTM and ANQGSEA. The CDR3 loop reads CSAETVNTEAFF. The CDR3 region has the DNA TGCAGCGCTGAGACAGTCAACACTGAAGCTTTCTTT.

The count of this clone is one. The chain joins TRBV4-3 to TRBJ2-7, with D possibly matching TRBD2 (6 bases). CDR1 is LGHNA, CDR2 YSLEER, per germline. The CDR3 length is 16 residues. V was trimmed by 0 bases and J by 2 bases, leaving 14 bases between them. The CDR3 loop reads CASSQDAGRATYEQYF. CDR3 DNA sequence: TGCGCCAGCAGCCAAGATGCGGGACGTGCCACCTACGAGCAGTACTTC.

The gene calls are TRBV6-1 and TRBJ1-2, with 7 bases that match TRBD1. This CDR3 spans 15 amino acids. With 4 bases clipped from V and 6 bases from J, the junction kept 11 bases outside the gene matches. From germline, CDR1 is MNHNS and CDR2 SASEGT. Here the CDR3 DNA reads TGTGCCAGCAGTGCCGGCGGAAAACAGGGGCATGGCTACACCTTC. It encodes CASSAGGKQGHGYTF.

The chain employs TRBV30 and TRBJ1-1; D gene ambiguous. CDR3 size: 12 residues. CDR1 is GTSNPN and CDR2 is SVGIG in the germline V gene (reference sequence). The V and J ends lost 1 base and 11 bases respectively, with 14 bases between them. The CDR3: CAWSGGARRAFF. The CDR3 DNA is TGTGCCTGGAGTGGGGGAGCCAGGAGGGCTTTCTTT.

The rearrangement links TRBV2 to TRBJ2-7, with 9 nucleotides matching TRBD2. From germline, CDR1 is SNHLY and CDR2 FYNNEI. This CDR3 contains 15 residues. V shed 2 bases, J shed 7 bases, and the junction held 9 bases outside the gene matches. CDR3: CASSERAGGPSEQYF. The CDR3 region has the DNA TGTGCCAGCAGTGAACGGGCGGGGGGGCCCTCGGAGCAGTACTTC.

The chain carries TRBV4-2 and TRBJ2-2; D ambiguous. The V and J ends lost 6 bases and 0 bases respectively, with 17 bases between them. Germline CDR1 is LGHNA and CDR2 is YNFKEQ. CDR3 length: 17 residues. CDR3 nucleotides: TGTGCCAGCAGTCAGGAAGTGGGCCAGCCGAACACCGGGGAGCTGTTTTTT. This gives the protein CASSQEVGQPNTGELFF.

As DNA, the CDR3 is TGTGCCAGCAGTTTGGGTTGGGGCAACTATGGCTACACCTTC. It specifies CASSLGWGNYGYTF. The chain couples TRBV28 to TRBJ1-2, with a possible D match to TRBD1 (5 bases). The germline V and J ends were trimmed by 3 bases and 2 bases, with 10 bases remaining between them. CDR1 and CDR2 from the germline V gene are MDHEN and SYDVKM. CDR3 size: 14 residues.

This chain uses TRBV27 with TRBJ2-5; TRBD2 agrees at 7 bases. The ends lost 3 bases at V and 3 bases at J; junction bases unmatched: 19. Germline assignment: CDR1 MNHEY and CDR2 SMNVEV (reference sequence). The CDR3 runs 19 residues. The CDR3 loop is CASSLVRPSGGGKEETQYF. CDR3 nucleotide sequence: TGTGCCAGCAGTTTGGTTCGACCGTCGGGGGGAGGCAAGGAAGAGACCCAGTACTTC.

The V gene is TRBV11-2, the J gene TRBJ2-1, with 12 bases fitting TRBD2. Germline loops: CDR1 SGHAT, CDR2 FQNNGV. The V and J ends lost 5 bases and 7 bases, in that order; junction bases with no gene match: 3. The CDR3 runs to 14 residues. The CDR3 loop reads CASSLAGGTNEQFF. For the CDR3, the DNA is TGTGCCAGCAGCCTAGCGGGGGGGACAAATGAGCAGTTCTTC.

This clone was counted once. The V call is TRBV5-4, the J call TRBJ2-5; 9 bases fit TRBD1. Germline V lookup: CDR1 SGHNT, CDR2 YYREEE (reference sequence). The ends lost 4 bases at V and 3 bases at J; junction bases unmatched: 4. The CDR3 is 14 residues long. The chain's CDR3 is CASSQRDREETQYF. The CDR3 coding sequence is TGTGCCAGCAGCCAGAGGGACAGGGAAGAGACCCAGTACTTC.

This chain uses TRBV19 with TRBJ2-1, with 10 nucleotides matching TRBD1. Germline V gene data show CDR1 as LNHDA and CDR2 as SQIVND (reference sequence). CDR3 length: 16 amino acids. J was trimmed by 5 bases and V by 8 bases; bases with no gene match: 12. CDR3 amino acids: CASGRSPGQGNNEQFF. For the CDR3, the DNA is TGTGCCAGTGGACGATCACCGGGACAGGGGAACAATGAGCAGTTCTTC.

The chain has TRBV5-6 and TRBJ1-2, with a weak D call TRBD1 (5 bases). This CDR3 has 13 residues. In germline, CDR1 is SGHDT, CDR2 YYEEEE. With 5 bases removed from V and 7 bases from J, the gap between germline ends came to 15 bases. The CDR3 DNA reads TGTGCCAGCAGTATATGGGGGGTCGGTGGCTACACCTTC. Amino acid sequence: CASSIWGVGGYTF. The variable domain in full, completed from reference TRBV5-6 and TRBJ1-2, reads DAGVTQSPTHLIKTRGQQVTLRCSPKSGHDTVSWYQQALGQGPQFIFQYYEEEERQRGNFPDRFSGHQFPNYSSELNVNALLLGDSALYLCASSIWGVGGYTFGSGTRLTVV.

The chain is built from TRBV19 and TRBJ2-7; 8 bases are shared with TRBD1. Germline CDR1 LNHDA, CDR2 SQIVND (reference sequence). Unmatched junction bases numbered 9, after V lost 5 bases and J lost 3 bases. This CDR3 region has 15 residues. CDR3 DNA sequence: TGTGCCAGTAGTCCCCGAAGACAGGGGATCTACGAGCAGTACTTC. It is translated as CASSPRRQGIYEQYF.

The V call is TRBV9, the J call TRBJ1-2; D gene ambiguous. CDR3 length: 19 amino acids. Trimming took off 2 bases at V and 4 bases at J, with 27 bases between the two ends. CDR1 and CDR2 (germline): SGDLS, YYNGEE. CDR3 loop: CASSVPRTPDGARAYGYTF. In DNA form, the CDR3 reads TGTGCCAGCAGCGTCCCCCGAACTCCTGACGGAGCTCGTGCCTATGGCTACACCTTC.

This chain connects TRBV9 to TRBJ2-1; D remains unclear. Germline V CDR1 and CDR2: SGDLS, YYNGEE. The CDR3 totals 12 residues. The V end lost 4 bases, the J end lost 5 bases, and 7 bases lay between the germline ends. The chain's CDR3 is CASSPQDNEQFF. The CDR3 DNA reads TGTGCCAGCAGCCCCCAGGACAATGAGCAGTTCTTC.

The chain joins TRBV5-5 to TRBJ1-4; D gene ambiguous. The V gene's germline CDR1 is SGHKS and CDR2 YYEKEE (reference sequence). Trimming took off 2 bases at V and 5 bases at J, with 10 bases between the two ends. The CDR3 contains 14 residues. As DNA, the CDR3 is TGTGCCAGCAGCTTTAGTCTTCAAAATGAAAAACTGTTTTTT. Translated: CASSFSLQNEKLFF.

The chain joins TRBV5-4 to TRBJ2-3, with 7 bases identical to TRBD1. The CDR3 extends over 14 amino acids. After removal of 1 base from V and 2 bases from J, the junction contained 1 base not matched to a gene. Looked up from germline, CDR1 is SGHNT and CDR2 is YYREEE (reference sequence). CDR3 loop: CASSLKGATDTQYF. The CDR3 DNA reads TGTGCCAGCAGCTTGAAGGGGGCCACAGATACGCAGTATTTT. Looking up the rest from reference TRBV5-4 and TRBJ2-3 gives the full variable domain: ETGVTQSPTHLIKTRGQQVTLRCSSQSGHNTVSWYQQALGQGPQFIFQYYREEENGRGNFPPRFSGLQFPNYSSELNVNALELDDSALYLCASSLKGATDTQYFGPGTRLTVL.

J is TRBJ2-7 and V is TRBV29-1, with D possibly TRBD1 on 6 matching bases. The CDR3 runs 14 residues. Germline assignment: CDR1 SQVTM and CDR2 ANQGSEA. Trimming shortened V by 4 bases and J by 1 base, and 14 bases separated the two germline ends. The CDR3 sequence is CSVVQGTISYEQYF. In DNA form, the CDR3 reads TGCAGCGTTGTTCAGGGGACCATATCCTACGAGCAGTACTTC.

The CDR3 protein is CAWRAGGRTDTQYF. The CDR3 DNA follows: TGTGCCTGGAGGGCAGGGGGCCGCACAGATACGCAGTATTTT. The genes are TRBV30 and TRBJ2-3; 8 bases are a match to TRBD1. Trimming cost V 3 bases and J 1 base; bases outside gene matches: 3. This CDR3 is built from 14 residues. Germline-derived CDR1 and CDR2 are GTSNPN and SVGIG (reference sequence).

This clone has just one count. J is TRBJ1-6 and V is TRBV6-6; unclear D gene. V was shortened by 11 bases and J by 3 bases, with 8 bases between the two germline ends. The length of the CDR3 is 12 residues. Looked up from germline, CDR1 is MNHNY and CDR2 is SVGAGI (reference sequence). The CDR3 region has the DNA TGTGCCGGAGGTCACTATAATTCACCCCTCCACTTT. Protein: CAGGHYNSPLHF.

A single count supports this clone. The chain has TRBV7-4 and TRBJ2-7; 7 nucleotides agree with TRBD1. The CDR3 spans 16 residues. Looked up from germline, CDR1 is SGHVT and CDR2 is SQSDAQ. The trim removed 5 bases at V and 6 bases at J, leaving 16 bases unmatched. The CDR3 sequence is CASSPFTGAAAPEQYF. CDR3 bases: TGTGCCAGCAGCCCCTTTACAGGGGCCGCCGCACCCGAGCAGTACTTC.

The chain is built from TRBV7-3 and TRBJ1-2, with TRBD1 matching 9 bases. The germline CDR1 and CDR2 sequences are SGHTA and FQGTGA. CDR3 length: 16 residues. V dropped 0 bases and J dropped 5; count of bases not matched to a gene: 7. CDR3 DNA: TGTGCCAGCAGCTTAACGAGGACAGGGGATACGTATGGCTACACCTTC. Amino acids: CASSLTRTGDTYGYTF.

The gene calls are TRBV5-1 and TRBJ1-6, with D possibly TRBD1 on 5 matching bases. The CDR3 runs to 16 residues. Germline-derived CDR1 and CDR2 are SGHRS and YFSETQ. The V end was cut by 0 bases, the J end by 3 bases, with 10 bases between. The CDR3 sequence is CASSLAGVIYNSPLHF. The CDR3 nucleotides read TGCGCCAGCAGCTTGGCGGGGGTAATCTATAATTCACCCCTCCACTTT.

This rearrangement joins TRBV5-4 to TRBJ1-2, with no clear D. Deletions cut 0 bases from V and 6 bases from J, with 9 bases between. CDR1 is SGHNT and CDR2 is YYREEE in the germline V gene (reference sequence). This CDR3 spans 13 amino acids. CDR3 sequence reads: CASSLAGGDGYTF. CDR3 in DNA: TGTGCCAGCAGCTTGGCCGGAGGTGATGGCTACACCTTC.

The V call is TRBV28, the J call TRBJ1-1; the D gene is possibly TRBD1 (5 bases). The V end was cut by 10 bases, the J end by 1 base, with 10 bases between. In germline, CDR1 is MDHEN, CDR2 SYDVKM. This CDR3 region has 12 residues. CDR3 region: CATSTENTEAFF. DNA for the CDR3: TGTGCCACCTCGACAGAGAACACTGAAGCTTTCTTT.

The rearrangement links TRBV7-9 to TRBJ1-4; D not certain. Germline CDR1 SEHNR, CDR2 FQNEAQ (reference sequence). The V gene lost 3 bases and the J gene lost 0 bases, with 8 bases spanning the gap. The CDR3 is 15 amino acids. The CDR3 here is CASSFRHSTNEKLFF. The CDR3, as DNA: TGTGCCAGCAGCTTCAGACACTCAACTAATGAAAAACTGTTTTTT.

The V gene is TRBV12-5, the J gene TRBJ1-1, with 8 bases matching TRBD1. Germline values: CDR1 LGHNT, CDR2 FRNRAP. There are 17 residues in the CDR3. Trimming took 6 bases from V and 3 from J; bases not matched to a gene: 15. The CDR3 loop is CASGWDGRGLGDTEAFF. The CDR3 DNA reads as TGTGCTAGTGGCTGGGATGGCAGGGGGCTTGGGGACACTGAAGCTTTCTTT.

Concerning this clone itself: At one boundary the junction diverges from the germline segment, which might be a read error. This chain connects TRBV27 to TRBJ1-5; a possible D gene is TRBD1 (6 bases). Germline V CDR1 and CDR2: MNHEY, SMNVEV (reference sequence). The CDR3 covers 12 residues. CDR3 DNA: TGTGCCAGCAGTTTTTCCCGGGACACATTATATTTT. It translates to CASSFSRDTLYF.

J is TRBJ2-5 and V is TRBV12-5, with 10 bases matching TRBD2. The CDR3 covers 15 residues. J lost 11 bases, V lost 6 bases, and 15 bases had no gene match. Germline V gene sequence: CDR1 LGHNT, CDR2 FRNRAP. The CDR3 bases are TGTGCTAGTGGCCATTCGGGACTAGCGCCTTCGCGGCAGTACTTC. This translates into CASGHSGLAPSRQYF.

The V call is TRBV7-2, the J call TRBJ2-6, with D uncertain. CDR3 length: 16 amino acids. V lost 1 base and J lost 1, with 8 bases in between. The germline CDR1 and CDR2 sequences are SGHTA and FQGNSA. This chain's CDR3 is CASSLGVGSGANVLTF. CDR3 nucleotide sequence: TGTGCCAGCAGCTTAGGGGTCGGGTCTGGGGCCAACGTCCTGACTTTC. Using reference TRBV7-2 and TRBJ2-6 for the parts outside the CDR3, the full variable domain is GAGVSQSPSNKVTEKGKDVELRCDPISGHTALYWYRQSLGQGLEFLIYFQGNSAPDKSGLPSDRFSAERTGGSVSTLTIQRTQQEDSAVYLCASSLGVGSGANVLTFGAGSRLTVL.

This sequence joins TRBV30 and TRBJ1-2; possibly TRBD1 for D (5 bases). V gave up 0 bases and J gave up 6 bases, with 14 bases separating them. The CDR3 is made up of 14 amino acids. Germline lookup yields CDR1 GTSNPN and CDR2 SVGIG (reference sequence). CDR3 DNA sequence: TGTGCCTGGAGTGTACGGGGGTCAAACAATGGCTACACCTTC. Translating it yields CAWSVRGSNNGYTF.

V gene TRBV5-4 combines with J gene TRBJ2-6, with a possible D match to TRBD2 (6 bases). The CDR3 has 18 residues. Trimming pared 4 bases from V and 0 bases from J, leaving 17 bases between. Germline CDR1 reads SGHNT; CDR2 reads YYREEE (reference sequence). CDR3 sequence: CASSRHSGGISGANVLTF. CDR3 bases: TGTGCCAGCAGCCGCCATTCCGGGGGAATCTCTGGGGCCAACGTCCTGACTTTC.